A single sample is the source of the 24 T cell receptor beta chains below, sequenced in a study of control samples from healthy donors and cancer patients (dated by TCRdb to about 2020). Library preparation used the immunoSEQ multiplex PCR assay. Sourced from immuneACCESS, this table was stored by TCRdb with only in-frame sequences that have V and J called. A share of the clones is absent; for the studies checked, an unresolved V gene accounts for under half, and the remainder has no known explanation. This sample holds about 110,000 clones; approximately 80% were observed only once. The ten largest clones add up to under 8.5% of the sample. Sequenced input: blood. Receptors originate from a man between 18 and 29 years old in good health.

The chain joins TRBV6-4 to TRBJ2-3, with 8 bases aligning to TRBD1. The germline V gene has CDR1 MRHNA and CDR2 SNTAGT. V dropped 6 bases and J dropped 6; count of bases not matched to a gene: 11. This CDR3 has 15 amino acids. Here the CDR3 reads CASRPDRGVGDTQYF. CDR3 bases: TGTGCCAGCAGACCCGACAGGGGAGTTGGGGATACGCAGTATTTT.

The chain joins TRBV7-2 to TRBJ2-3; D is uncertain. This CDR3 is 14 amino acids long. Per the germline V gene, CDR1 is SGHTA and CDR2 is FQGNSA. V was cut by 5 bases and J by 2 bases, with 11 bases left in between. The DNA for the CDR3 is TGTGCCAGCAGCCCCGAGCCCTACACAGATACGCAGTATTTT. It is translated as CASSPEPYTDTQYF.

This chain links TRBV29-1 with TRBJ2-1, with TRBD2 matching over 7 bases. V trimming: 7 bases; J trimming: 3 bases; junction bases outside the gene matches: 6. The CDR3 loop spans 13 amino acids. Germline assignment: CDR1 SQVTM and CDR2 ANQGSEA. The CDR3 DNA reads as TGCAGCGCGAAACCTAGCGGCTACAATGAGCAGTTCTTC. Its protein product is CSAKPSGYNEQFF.

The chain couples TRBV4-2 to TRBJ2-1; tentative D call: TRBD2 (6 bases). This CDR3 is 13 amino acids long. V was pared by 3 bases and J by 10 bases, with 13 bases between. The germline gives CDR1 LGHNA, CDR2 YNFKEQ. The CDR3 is CASSQSLGGEQFF. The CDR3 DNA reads TGTGCCAGCAGCCAGTCTTTGGGGGGAGAGCAGTTCTTC.

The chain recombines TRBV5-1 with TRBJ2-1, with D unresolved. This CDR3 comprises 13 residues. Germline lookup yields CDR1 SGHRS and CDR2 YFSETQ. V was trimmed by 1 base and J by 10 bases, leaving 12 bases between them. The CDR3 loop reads CASSLRANEEQFF. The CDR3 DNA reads TGCGCCAGCAGCTTGAGAGCGAATGAGGAGCAGTTCTTC.

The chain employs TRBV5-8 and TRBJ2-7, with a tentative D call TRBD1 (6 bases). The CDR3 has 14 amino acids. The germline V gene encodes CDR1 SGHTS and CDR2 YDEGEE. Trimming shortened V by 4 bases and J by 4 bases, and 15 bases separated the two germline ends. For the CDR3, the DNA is TGTGCCAGCAGCGCAAGGACAGACGATTACGAGCAGTACGTC. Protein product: CASSARTDDYEQYV.

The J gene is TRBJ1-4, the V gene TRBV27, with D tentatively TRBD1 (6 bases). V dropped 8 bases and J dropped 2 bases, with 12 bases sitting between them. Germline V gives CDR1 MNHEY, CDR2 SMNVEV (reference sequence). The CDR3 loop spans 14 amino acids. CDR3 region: CASQRGGTNEKLFF. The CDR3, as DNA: TGTGCCAGCCAGAGAGGGGGTACTAATGAAAAACTGTTTTTT.

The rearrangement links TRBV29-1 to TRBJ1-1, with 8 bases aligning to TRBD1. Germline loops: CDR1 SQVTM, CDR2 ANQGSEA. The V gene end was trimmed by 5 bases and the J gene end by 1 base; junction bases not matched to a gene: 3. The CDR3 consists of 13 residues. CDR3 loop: CSVLGTGNTEAFF. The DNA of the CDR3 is TGCAGCGTTCTCGGGACAGGGAACACTGAAGCTTTCTTT.

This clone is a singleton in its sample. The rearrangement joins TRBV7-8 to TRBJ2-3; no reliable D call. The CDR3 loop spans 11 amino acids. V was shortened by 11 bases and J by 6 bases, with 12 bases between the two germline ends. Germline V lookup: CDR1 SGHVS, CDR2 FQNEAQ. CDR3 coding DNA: TGTGCCTCCCTGGTAGGGGATACGCAGTATTTT. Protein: CASLVGDTQYF.

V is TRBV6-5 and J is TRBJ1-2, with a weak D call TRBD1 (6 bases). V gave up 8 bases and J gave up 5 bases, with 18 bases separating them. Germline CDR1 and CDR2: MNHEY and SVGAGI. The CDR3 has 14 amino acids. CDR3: CASGELGQNYGYTF. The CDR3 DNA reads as TGTGCCAGCGGAGAGTTGGGACAAAATTATGGCTACACCTTC.

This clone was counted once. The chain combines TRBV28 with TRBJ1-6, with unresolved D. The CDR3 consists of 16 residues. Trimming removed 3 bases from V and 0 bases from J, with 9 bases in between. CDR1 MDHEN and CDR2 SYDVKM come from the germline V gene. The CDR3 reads CASSFSLGSYNSPLHF. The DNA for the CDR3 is TGTGCCAGCAGTTTTTCGTTAGGCTCCTATAATTCACCCCTCCACTTT.

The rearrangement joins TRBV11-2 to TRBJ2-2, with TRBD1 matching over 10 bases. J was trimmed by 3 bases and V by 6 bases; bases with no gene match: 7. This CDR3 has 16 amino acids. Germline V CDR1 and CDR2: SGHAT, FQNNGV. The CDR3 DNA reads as TGTGCCAGCAGAAATCCGGGACAGGGGTACACCGGGGAGCTGTTTTTT. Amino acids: CASRNPGQGYTGELFF.

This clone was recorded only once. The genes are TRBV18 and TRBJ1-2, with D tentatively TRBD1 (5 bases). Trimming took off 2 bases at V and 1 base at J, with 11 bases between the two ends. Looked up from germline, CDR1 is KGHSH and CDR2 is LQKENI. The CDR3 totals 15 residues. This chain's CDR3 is CASSPFGGLNYGYTF. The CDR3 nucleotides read TGTGCCAGCTCACCATTCGGGGGACTTAACTATGGCTACACCTTC.

CDR3 DNA sequence: TGTGCCAGCAGTTTACGGGGCGGGGGGTATTACGAGCAGTACGTC. This translates into CASSLRGGGYYEQYV. The V gene is TRBV27, the J gene TRBJ2-7; TRBD2 matches at 8 bases. After removal of 2 bases from V and 4 bases from J, the junction contained 7 bases not matched to a gene. Looked up from germline, CDR1 is MNHEY and CDR2 is SMNVEV (reference sequence). The CDR3 is made up of 15 amino acids.

The chain's CDR3 is CASGGGDSPWETQYF. CDR3 nucleotide sequence: TGTGCCAGCGGTGGGGGGGACTCTCCATGGGAGACCCAGTACTTC. The V gene is TRBV2, the J gene TRBJ2-5, with TRBD2 identical over 7 bases. Germline loops: CDR1 SNHLY, CDR2 FYNNEI. CDR3 length: 15 amino acids. Trimming cost V 8 bases and J 5 bases; bases outside gene matches: 14.

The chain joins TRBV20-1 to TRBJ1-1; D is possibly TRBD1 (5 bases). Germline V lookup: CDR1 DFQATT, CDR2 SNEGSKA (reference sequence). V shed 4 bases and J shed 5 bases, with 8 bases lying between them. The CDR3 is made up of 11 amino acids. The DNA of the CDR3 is TGCAGTGCTACCCGGGGGACTGAAGCTTTCTTT. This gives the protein CSATRGTEAFF.

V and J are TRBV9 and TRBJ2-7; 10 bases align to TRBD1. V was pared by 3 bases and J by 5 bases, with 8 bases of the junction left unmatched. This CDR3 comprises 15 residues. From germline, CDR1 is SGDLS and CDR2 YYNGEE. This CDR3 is CASSAHGTGAHEQYV. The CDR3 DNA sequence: TGTGCCAGCAGCGCCCACGGGACAGGGGCCCACGAGCAGTACGTC.

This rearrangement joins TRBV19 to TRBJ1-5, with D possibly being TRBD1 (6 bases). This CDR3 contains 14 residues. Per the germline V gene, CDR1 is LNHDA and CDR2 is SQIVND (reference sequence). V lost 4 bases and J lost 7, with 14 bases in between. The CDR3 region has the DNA TGTGCCAGTAGTACCTCGACAGGAGACCAGCCCCAGCATTTT. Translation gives CASSTSTGDQPQHF.

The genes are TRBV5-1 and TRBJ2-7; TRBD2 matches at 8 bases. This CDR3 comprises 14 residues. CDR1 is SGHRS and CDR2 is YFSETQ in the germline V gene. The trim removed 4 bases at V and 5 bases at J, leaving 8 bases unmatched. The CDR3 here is CASSLSGGNHEQYV. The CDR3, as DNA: TGCGCCAGCAGCCTAAGCGGGGGCAACCACGAGCAGTACGTC.

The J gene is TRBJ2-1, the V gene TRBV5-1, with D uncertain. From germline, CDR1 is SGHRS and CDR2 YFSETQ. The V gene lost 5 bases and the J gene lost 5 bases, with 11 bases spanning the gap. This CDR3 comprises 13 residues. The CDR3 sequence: CASSQQTNNEQFF. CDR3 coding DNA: TGCGCCAGCAGTCAACAGACAAACAATGAGCAGTTCTTC.

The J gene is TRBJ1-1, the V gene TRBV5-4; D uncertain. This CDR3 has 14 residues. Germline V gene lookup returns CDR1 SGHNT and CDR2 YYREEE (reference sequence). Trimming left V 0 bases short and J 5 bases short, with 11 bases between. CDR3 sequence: CASSLDTLGTEAFF. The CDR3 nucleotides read TGTGCCAGCAGCTTGGATACCCTTGGGACTGAAGCTTTCTTT.

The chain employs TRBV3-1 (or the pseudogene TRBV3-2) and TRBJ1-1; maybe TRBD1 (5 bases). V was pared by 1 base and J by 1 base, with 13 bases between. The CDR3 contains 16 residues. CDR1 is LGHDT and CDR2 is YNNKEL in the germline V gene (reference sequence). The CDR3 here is CASSQVPRGTNTEAFF. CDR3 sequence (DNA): TGTGCCAGCAGCCAAGTTCCACGGGGGACGAACACTGAAGCTTTCTTT.

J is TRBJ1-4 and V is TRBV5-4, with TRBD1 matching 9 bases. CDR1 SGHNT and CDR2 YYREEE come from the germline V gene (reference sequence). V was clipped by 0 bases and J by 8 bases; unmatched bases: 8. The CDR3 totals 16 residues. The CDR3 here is CASSLASDRGGEKLFF. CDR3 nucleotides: TGTGCCAGCAGCTTGGCCTCGGACAGGGGAGGAGAAAAACTGTTTTTT.

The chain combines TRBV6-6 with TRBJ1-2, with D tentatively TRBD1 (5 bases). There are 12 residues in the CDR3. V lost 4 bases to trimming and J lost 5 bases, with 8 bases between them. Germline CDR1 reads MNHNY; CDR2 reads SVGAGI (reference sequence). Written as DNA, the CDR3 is TGTGCCAGCAGTTCGGGGCTTTATGGCTACACCTTC. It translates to CASSSGLYGYTF.